Listed here is a single T cell receptor (beta chain). Sequencing was performed with immunoSEQ multiplex PCR; in TCRdb, only in-frame clones are kept and a portion is missing. The sample has 31,000 or so clones; around 94% are singletons. The entry originates in a study of T cell clones after liver transplantation. About the research overall: Tolerance: complete withdrawal held at least one year, liver enzymes staying within twice normal.

The CDR3 covers 15 residues. Germline CDR1 and CDR2: MNHEY and SMNVEV (reference sequence). V was pared by 4 bases and J by 7 bases, with 19 bases between. The chain employs TRBV27 and TRBJ1-1, with D perhaps TRBD1 (6 bases). The receptor was isolated from a human patient who received a liver transplant. Some T cells may be supplied by the graft donor. The sequences come from CD8+ T cells from blood, collected 12 months after liver transplant. The CDR3 nucleotides read TGTGCCAGCAGTTCTCGGGGGGCAAGATACCTTGAAGCTTTCTTT. This encodes CASSSRGARYLEAFF.